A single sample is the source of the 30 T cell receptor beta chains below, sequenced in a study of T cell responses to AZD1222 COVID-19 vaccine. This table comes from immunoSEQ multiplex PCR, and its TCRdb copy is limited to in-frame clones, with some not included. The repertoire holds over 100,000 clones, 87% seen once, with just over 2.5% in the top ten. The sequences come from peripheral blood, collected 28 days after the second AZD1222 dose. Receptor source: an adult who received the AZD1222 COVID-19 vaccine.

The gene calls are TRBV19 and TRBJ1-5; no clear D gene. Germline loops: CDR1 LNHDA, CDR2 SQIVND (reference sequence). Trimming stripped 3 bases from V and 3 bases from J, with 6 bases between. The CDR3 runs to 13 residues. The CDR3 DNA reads TGTGCCAGTAGTATTGTTAACAATCAGCCCCAGCATTTT. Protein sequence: CASSIVNNQPQHF.

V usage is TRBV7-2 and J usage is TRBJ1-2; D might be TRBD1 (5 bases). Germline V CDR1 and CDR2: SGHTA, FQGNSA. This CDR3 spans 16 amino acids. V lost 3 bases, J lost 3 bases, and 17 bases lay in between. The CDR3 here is CASSFVVGGRDYGYTF. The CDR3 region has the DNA TGTGCCAGCAGCTTCGTAGTGGGGGGGAGGGACTATGGCTACACCTTC.

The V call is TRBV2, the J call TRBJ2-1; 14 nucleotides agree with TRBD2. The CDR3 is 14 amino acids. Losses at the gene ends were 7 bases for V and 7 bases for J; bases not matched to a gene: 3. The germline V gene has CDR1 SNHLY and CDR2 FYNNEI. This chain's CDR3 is CASTGLAGGNEQFF. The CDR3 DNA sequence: TGTGCCAGCACAGGACTAGCGGGGGGTAATGAGCAGTTCTTC.

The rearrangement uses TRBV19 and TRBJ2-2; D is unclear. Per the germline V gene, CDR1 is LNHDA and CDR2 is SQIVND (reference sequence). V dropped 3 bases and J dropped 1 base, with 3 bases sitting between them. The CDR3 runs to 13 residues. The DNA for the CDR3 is TGTGCCAGTAGTATTTTGAACACCGGGGAGCTGTTTTTT. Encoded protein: CASSILNTGELFF.

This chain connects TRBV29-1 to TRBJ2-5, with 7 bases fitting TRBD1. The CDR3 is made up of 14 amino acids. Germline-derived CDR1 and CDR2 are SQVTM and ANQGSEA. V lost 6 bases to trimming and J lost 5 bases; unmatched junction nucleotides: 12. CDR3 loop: CSVATTGARETQYF. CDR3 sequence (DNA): TGCAGCGTGGCCACCACAGGGGCGCGGGAGACCCAGTACTTC.

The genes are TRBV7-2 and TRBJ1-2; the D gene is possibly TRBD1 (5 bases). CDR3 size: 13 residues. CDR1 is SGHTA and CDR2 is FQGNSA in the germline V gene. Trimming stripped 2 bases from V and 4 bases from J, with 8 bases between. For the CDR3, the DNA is TGTGCCAGCAGCTTAAGGGGTTCCTATGGCTACACCTTC. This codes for CASSLRGSYGYTF.

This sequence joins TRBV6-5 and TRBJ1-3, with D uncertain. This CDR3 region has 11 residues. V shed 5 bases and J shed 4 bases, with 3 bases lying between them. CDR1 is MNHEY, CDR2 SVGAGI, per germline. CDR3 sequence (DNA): TGTGCCAGCAGTCAGGGAAACACCATATATTTT. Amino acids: CASSQGNTIYF.

This chain's CDR3 is CASRISGGQQYF. The CDR3, as DNA: TGTGCCAGCAGAATCTCAGGGGGCCAGCAGTACTTC. This rearrangement joins TRBV6-5 to TRBJ2-7, with 8 positions matching TRBD1. The J segment lost 8 bases and the V segment lost 6 bases, leaving 6 bases of the junction unmatched. The CDR3 extends over 12 amino acids. Germline lookup yields CDR1 MNHEY and CDR2 SVGAGI.

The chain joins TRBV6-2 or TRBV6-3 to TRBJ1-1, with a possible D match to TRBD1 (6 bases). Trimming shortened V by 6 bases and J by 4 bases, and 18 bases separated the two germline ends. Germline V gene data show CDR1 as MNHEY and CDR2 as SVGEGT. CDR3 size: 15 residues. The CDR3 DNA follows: TGTGCCAGCAGCGAGAGGGGGGGGCCGCGCACTGAAGCTTTCTTT. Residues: CASSERGGPRTEAFF.

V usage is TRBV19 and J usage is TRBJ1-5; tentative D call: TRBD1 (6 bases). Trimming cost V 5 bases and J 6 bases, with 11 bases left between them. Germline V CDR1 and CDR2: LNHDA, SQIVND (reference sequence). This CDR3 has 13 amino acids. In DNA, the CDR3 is TGTGCCAGTAGTGTACAGGGTTCTCAGCCCCAGCATTTT. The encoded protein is CASSVQGSQPQHF.

This chain's CDR3 is CASSSRGGSNEQYF. CDR3 in DNA: TGTGCCAGCAGTAGCAGAGGGGGCTCGAACGAGCAGTACTTC. V usage is TRBV6-6 and J usage is TRBJ2-7, with 7 bases identical to TRBD1. V gave up 5 bases and J gave up 5 bases; unmatched junction bases: 9. The CDR3 is 14 residues long. The V gene's germline CDR1 is MNHNY and CDR2 SVGAGI (reference sequence).

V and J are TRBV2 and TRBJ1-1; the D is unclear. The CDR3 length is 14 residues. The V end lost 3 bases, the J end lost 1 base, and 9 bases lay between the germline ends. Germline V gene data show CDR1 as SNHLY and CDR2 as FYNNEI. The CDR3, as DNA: TGTGCCAGCAGTGATCGGGGTAGGAACACTGAAGCTTTCTTT. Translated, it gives CASSDRGRNTEAFF.

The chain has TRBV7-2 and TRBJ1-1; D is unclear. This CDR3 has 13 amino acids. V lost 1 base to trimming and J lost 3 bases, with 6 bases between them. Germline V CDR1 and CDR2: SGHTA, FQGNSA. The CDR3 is CASSLVLDTEAFF. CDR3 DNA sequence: TGTGCCAGCAGCTTAGTTCTGGACACTGAAGCTTTCTTT.

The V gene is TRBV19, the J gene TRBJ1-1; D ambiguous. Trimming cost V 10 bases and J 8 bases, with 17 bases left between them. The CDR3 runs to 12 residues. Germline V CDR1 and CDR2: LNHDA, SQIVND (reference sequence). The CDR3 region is CAIQSPRSEAFF. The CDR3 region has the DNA TGTGCCATCCAGAGCCCCAGATCGGAAGCTTTCTTT.

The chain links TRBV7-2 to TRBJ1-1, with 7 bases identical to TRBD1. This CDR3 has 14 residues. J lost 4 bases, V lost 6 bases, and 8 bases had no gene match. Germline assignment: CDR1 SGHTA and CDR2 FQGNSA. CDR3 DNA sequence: TGTGCCAGCAGAGAACAGGGGTGGGTCACTGAAGCTTTCTTT. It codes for CASREQGWVTEAFF.

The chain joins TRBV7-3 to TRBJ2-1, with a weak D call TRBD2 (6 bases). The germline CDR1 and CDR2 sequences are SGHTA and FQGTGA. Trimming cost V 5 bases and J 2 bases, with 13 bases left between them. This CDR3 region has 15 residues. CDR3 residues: CASSLNGGTYNEQFF. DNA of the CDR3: TGTGCCAGCAGCCTAAACGGGGGAACCTACAATGAGCAGTTCTTC.

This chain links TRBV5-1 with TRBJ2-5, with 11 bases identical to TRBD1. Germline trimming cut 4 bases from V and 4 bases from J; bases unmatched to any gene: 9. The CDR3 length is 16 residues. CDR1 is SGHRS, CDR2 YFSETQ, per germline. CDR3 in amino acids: CASSLPTGTGGETQYF. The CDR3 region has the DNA TGCGCCAGCAGCCTCCCCACCGGGACAGGGGGAGAGACCCAGTACTTC.

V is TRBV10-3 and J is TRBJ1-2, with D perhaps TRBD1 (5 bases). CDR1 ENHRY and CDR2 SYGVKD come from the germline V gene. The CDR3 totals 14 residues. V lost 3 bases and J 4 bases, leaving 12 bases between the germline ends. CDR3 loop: CAISDEGMGYGYTF. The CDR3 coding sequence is TGTGCCATCAGTGACGAGGGGATGGGCTATGGCTACACCTTC.

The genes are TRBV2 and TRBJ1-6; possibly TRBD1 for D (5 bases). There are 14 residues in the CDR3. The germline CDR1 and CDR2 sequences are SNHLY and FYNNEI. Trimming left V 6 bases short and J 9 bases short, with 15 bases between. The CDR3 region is CASRGERVSSPLHF. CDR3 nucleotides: TGTGCCAGCAGGGGGGAGAGGGTGTCTTCACCCCTCCACTTT.

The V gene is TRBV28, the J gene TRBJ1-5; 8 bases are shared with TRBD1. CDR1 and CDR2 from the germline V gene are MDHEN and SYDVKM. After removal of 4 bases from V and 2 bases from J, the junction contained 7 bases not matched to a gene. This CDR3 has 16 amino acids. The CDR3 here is CASSSIARGRNQPQHF. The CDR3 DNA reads TGTGCCAGCAGTTCCATTGCCAGGGGGCGCAATCAGCCCCAGCATTTT.

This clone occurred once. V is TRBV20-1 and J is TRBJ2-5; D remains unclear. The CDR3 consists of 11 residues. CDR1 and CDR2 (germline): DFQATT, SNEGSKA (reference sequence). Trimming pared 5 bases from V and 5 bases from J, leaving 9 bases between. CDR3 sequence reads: CSAWTQETQYF. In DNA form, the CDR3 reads TGCAGTGCTTGGACCCAGGAGACCCAGTACTTC.

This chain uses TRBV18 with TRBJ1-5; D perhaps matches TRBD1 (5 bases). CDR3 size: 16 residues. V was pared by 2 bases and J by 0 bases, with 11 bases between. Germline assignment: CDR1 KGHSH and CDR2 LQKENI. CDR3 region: CASSPSAGISNQPQHF. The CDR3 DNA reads TGTGCCAGCTCACCATCAGCAGGGATTAGCAATCAGCCCCAGCATTTT.

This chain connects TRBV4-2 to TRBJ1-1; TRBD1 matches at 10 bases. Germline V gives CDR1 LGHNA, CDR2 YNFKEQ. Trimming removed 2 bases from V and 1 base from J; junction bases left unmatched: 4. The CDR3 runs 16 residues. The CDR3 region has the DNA TGTGCCAGCAGCCAAAGAGGGGACAGGGGGAACACTGAAGCTTTCTTT. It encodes CASSQRGDRGNTEAFF.

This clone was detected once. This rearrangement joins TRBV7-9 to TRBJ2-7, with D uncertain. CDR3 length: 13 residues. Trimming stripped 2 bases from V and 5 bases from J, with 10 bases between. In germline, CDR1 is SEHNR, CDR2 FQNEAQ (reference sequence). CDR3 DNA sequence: TGTGCCAGCAGCTTAAGCGACCTCCACGAGCAGTACTTC. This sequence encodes CASSLSDLHEQYF.

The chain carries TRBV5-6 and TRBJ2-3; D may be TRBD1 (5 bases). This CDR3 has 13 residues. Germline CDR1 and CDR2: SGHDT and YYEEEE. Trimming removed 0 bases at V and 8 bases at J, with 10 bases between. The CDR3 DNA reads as TGTGCCAGCAGCTTGGGGGGCTCGCGTACGCAGTATTTT. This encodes CASSLGGSRTQYF. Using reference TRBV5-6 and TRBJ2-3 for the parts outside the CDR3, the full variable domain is DAGVTQSPTHLIKTRGQQVTLRCSPKSGHDTVSWYQQALGQGPQFIFQYYEEEERQRGNFPDRFSGHQFPNYSSELNVNALLLGDSALYLCASSLGGSRTQYFGPGTRLTVL.

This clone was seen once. The CDR3 region is CASSRSDTQYF. The CDR3, as DNA: TGTGCCAGCAGCCGGTCGGATACGCAGTATTTT. The V and J genes are TRBV14 and TRBJ2-3; no clear D. Between the trimmed V and J ends, which lost 4 bases and 6 bases, there was a span of 5 bases. There are 11 residues in the CDR3. In germline, CDR1 is SGHDN, CDR2 FVKESK.

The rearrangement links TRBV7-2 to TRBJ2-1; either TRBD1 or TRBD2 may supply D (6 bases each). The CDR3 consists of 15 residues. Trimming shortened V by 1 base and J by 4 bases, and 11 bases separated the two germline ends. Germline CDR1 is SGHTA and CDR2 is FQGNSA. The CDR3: CASSLDGGPYNEQFF. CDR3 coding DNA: TGTGCCAGCAGCTTAGATGGGGGGCCATACAATGAGCAGTTCTTC.

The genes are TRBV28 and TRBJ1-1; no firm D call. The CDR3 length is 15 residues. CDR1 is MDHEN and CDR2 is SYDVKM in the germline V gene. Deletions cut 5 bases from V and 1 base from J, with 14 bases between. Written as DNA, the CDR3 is TGTGCCAGCAGTCCCGCAGGCAGGCCGAACACTGAAGCTTTCTTT. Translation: CASSPAGRPNTEAFF.

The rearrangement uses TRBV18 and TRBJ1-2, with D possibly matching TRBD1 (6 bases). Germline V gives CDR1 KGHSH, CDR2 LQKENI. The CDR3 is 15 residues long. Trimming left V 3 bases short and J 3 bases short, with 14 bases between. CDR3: CASSPTGTIDYGYTF. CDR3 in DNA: TGTGCCAGCTCACCTACAGGGACGATAGACTATGGCTACACCTTC.

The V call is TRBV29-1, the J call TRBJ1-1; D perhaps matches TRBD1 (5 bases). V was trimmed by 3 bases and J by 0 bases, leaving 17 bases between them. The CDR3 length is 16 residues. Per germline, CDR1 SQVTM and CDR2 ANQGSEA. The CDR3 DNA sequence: TGCAGCGTTGACGGGGCCCTCTCGAACATGAACACTGAAGCTTTCTTT. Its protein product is CSVDGALSNMNTEAFF.